This TCR beta chain was captured by sequencing in a study of a mutant IDH1 vaccine in newly diagnosed glioma. Background on the study: The vaccination schedule gave patients eight doses in weeks 1, 3, 5, 7, 11, 15, 19 and 23.

TCRdb's table, derived via immunoSEQ multiplex PCR, lists solely in-frame clones and lacks some. In the table there are some 29,000 clones, roughly four fifths of which are singletons. Details on this clone: Its cognate antigen is unknown.

Deletions cut 0 bases from V and 1 base from J, with 7 bases between. This CDR3 region has 14 residues. CDR1 and CDR2 (germline): SGHDT, YYEEEE. This sample's time point: week 23, last vaccination. Topical imiquimod accompanied each vaccine dose, which consisted of 300 ug of mutant IDH1 20-mer peptide. The clonotype comes from a woman aged 30 to 39 with glioma. The source material was PBMCs, sampled from a glioma patient whose treatment included an IDH1 peptide vaccine. The V and J genes are TRBV5-6 and TRBJ1-1; D gene unclear. The CDR3 sequence: CASSLGEKNTEAFF. CDR3 nucleotide sequence: TGTGCCAGCAGCTTGGGGGAAAAGAACACTGAAGCTTTCTTT.